The entry below describes one T cell receptor (beta chain). In the authors' workflow: How many nucleated cells were present was estimated from reference gene primer amplification. Assay used: immunoSEQ multiplex PCR; TCRdb lists only in-frame clones, some missing. V and J calls and clone size are as listed in that table; D and trimming were resolved from the DNA. Of 130,000 or so clones in the sample, around 89% are singletons; the top ten hold 18%. The sample originates from a study of blood T cell repertoires in COVID-19. Study as a whole: Specimens from acute and convalescent COVID-19 originated in the United States, Italy and Spain. Sample material is recorded as cDNA or gDNA derived from T cells, B-cell-depleted T cells, or PBMCs.

The CDR3 runs 15 residues. Germline V lookup: CDR1 SGHTA, CDR2 FQGNSA. Trimming took 1 base from V and 5 from J; bases not matched to a gene: 4. Material: peripheral blood. This clonotype was obtained from a man in his forties or fifties with active or convalescent COVID-19. The V gene is TRBV7-2, the J gene TRBJ1-5; 8 bases are a match to TRBD1. The CDR3 protein is CASSLEGQDYQPQHF. The CDR3 coding sequence is TGTGCCAGCAGCTTAGAGGGACAGGACTATCAGCCCCAGCATTTT.